Following are 2 T cell receptor beta chains from one sample sequenced in a study of technical replicates of blood from a few donors. The protocol was immunoSEQ multiplex PCR, while the TCRdb copy is restricted to in-frame clones and leaves out a portion. The sample consists of approximately 15,000 clones, around 86% of them appearing once. The sequencing input was PBMCs. Receptors originate from a human donor in good health.

This chain uses TRBV5-1 with TRBJ2-1; possible D gene TRBD2, 5 bases. Germline CDR1 and CDR2: SGHRS and YFSETQ. V was shortened by 2 bases and J by 5 bases, with 8 bases between the two germline ends. This CDR3 region has 13 residues. CDR3 sequence: CASSFAGNNEQFF. The CDR3 coding sequence is TGCGCCAGCAGCTTTGCCGGGAACAATGAGCAGTTCTTC.

The V call is TRBV2, the J call TRBJ2-7, with D unresolved. The CDR3 contains 15 residues. Germline V gives CDR1 SNHLY, CDR2 FYNNEI. Trimming pared 3 bases from V and 2 bases from J, leaving 14 bases between. CDR3 coding DNA: TGTGCCAGCAGTGATCTTTGGCGGAATACCTACGAGCAGTACTTC. It specifies CASSDLWRNTYEQYF.